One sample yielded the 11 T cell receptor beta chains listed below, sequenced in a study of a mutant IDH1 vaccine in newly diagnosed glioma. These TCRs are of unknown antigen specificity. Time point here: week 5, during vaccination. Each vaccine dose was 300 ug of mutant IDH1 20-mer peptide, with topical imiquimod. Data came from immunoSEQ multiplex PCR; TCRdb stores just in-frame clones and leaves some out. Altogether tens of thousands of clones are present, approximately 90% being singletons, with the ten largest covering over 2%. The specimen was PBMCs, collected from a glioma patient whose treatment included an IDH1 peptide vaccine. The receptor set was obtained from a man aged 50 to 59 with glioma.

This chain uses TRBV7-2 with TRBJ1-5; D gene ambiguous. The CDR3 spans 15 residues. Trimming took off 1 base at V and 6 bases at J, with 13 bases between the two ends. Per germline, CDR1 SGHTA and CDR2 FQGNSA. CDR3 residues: CASSLVFGGSQPQHF. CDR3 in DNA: TGTGCCAGCAGCTTAGTATTCGGAGGGTCTCAGCCCCAGCATTTT.

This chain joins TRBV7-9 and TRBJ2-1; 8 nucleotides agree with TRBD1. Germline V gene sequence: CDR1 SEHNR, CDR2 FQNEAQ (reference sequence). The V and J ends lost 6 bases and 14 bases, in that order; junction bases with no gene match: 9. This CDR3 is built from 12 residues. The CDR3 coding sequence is TGTGCCAGCAGAACAGGACAGGGAGGCGAGTTCTTC. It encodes CASRTGQGGEFF.

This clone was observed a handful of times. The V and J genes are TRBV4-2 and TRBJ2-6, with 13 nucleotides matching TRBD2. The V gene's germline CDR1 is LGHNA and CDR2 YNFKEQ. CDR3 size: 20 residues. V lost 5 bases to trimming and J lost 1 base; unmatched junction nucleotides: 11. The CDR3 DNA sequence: TGTGCCAGCAGCGAGCCACGACTAGCGGGAGGCGCATCTGGGGCCAACGTCCTGACTTTC. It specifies CASSEPRLAGGASGANVLTF.

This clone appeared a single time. The CDR3 loop reads CASSVREYRGKLFF. In nucleotides, the CDR3 is TGTGCCAGCAGTGTTCGGGAATATCGGGGAAAACTGTTTTTT. V is TRBV2 and J is TRBJ1-4; D is unresolved. V lost 4 bases to trimming and J lost 10 bases, with 16 bases between them. CDR3 length: 14 amino acids. Germline values: CDR1 SNHLY, CDR2 FYNNEI.

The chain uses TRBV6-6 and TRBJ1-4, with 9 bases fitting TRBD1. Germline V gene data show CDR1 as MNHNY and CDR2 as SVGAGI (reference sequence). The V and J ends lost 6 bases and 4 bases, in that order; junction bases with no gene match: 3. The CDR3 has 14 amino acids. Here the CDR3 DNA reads TGTGCCAGCAGAGACAGGGGGGGTAATGAAAAACTGTTTTTT. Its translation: CASRDRGGNEKLFF.

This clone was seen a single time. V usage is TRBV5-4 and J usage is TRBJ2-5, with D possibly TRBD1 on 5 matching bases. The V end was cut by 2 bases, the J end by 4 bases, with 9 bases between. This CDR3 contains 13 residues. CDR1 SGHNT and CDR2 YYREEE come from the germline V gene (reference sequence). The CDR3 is CASSFTGRETQYF. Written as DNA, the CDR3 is TGTGCCAGCAGCTTTACAGGCCGAGAGACCCAGTACTTC. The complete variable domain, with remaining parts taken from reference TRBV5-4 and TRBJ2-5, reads ETGVTQSPTHLIKTRGQQVTLRCSSQSGHNTVSWYQQALGQGPQFIFQYYREEENGRGNFPPRFSGLQFPNYSSELNVNALELDDSALYLCASSFTGRETQYFGPGTRLLVL.

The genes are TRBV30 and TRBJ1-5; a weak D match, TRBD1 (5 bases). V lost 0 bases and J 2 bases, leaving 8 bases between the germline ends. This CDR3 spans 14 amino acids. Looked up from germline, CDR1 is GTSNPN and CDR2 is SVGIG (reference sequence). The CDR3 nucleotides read TGTGCCTGGAGTGTCGGGGGAGGCAATCAGCCCCAGCATTTT. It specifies CAWSVGGGNQPQHF.

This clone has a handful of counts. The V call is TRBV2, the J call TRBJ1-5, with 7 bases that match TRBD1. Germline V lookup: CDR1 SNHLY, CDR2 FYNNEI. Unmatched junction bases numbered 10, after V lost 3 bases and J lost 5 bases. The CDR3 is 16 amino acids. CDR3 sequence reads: CASSEVAGQGDQPQHF. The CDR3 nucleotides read TGTGCCAGCAGTGAGGTGGCAGGCCAGGGGGATCAGCCCCAGCATTTT.

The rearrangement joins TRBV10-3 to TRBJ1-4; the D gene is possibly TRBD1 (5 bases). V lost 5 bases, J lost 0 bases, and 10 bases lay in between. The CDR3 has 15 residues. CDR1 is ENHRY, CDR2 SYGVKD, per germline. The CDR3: CAISTTGSTNEKLFF. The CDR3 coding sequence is TGTGCCATCAGTACAACAGGTTCAACTAATGAAAAACTGTTTTTT.

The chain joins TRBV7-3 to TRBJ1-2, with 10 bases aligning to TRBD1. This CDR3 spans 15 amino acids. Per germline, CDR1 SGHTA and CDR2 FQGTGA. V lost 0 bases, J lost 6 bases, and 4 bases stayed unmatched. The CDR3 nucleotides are TGTGCCAGCAGCTTAACCGGTGGACAGGGGGATGGCTACACCTTC. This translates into CASSLTGGQGDGYTF.

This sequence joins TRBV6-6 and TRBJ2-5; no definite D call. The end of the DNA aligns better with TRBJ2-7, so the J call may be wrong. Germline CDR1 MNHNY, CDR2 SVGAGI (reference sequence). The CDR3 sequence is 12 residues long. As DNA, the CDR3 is TGTGCCAGCAGGTTGAGTTCCGACGAGCAGTACTTC. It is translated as CASRLSSDEQYF.